This passage covers 3 T cell receptor beta chains from one sample sequenced in a study of cytomegalovirus exposure and HLA in healthy donors. The PCR had 60 Vbeta and 13 Jbeta primers. Assay: immunoSEQ multiplex PCR; the TCRdb copy retains only in-frame clones and omits some. This table has approximately 150,000 clones, 70% to 80% appearing once. The sample consisted of PBMCs. Receptor source: a man aged 25-40 years in good health and CMV-seropositive.

J is TRBJ1-1 and V is TRBV14, with D perhaps matching TRBD1 (5 bases). The CDR3 totals 13 residues. Germline V CDR1 and CDR2: SGHDN, FVKESK. V gave up 0 bases and J gave up 7 bases, with 9 bases separating them. In DNA form, the CDR3 reads TGTGCCAGCAGCCAAGATAGGAGGGGTGAAGCTTTCTTT. It encodes CASSQDRRGEAFF.

This chain connects TRBV14 to TRBJ1-1; D is unresolved. This CDR3 has 13 residues. V was pared by 0 bases and J by 1 base, with 3 bases between. The V gene's germline CDR1 is SGHDN and CDR2 FVKESK. The chain's CDR3 is CASSQDQNTEAFF. CDR3 nucleotide sequence: TGTGCCAGCAGCCAAGACCAGAACACTGAAGCTTTCTTT.

The gene calls are TRBV2 and TRBJ1-6; no reliable D call. Trimming pared 7 bases from V and 10 bases from J, leaving 17 bases between. Germline-derived CDR1 and CDR2 are SNHLY and FYNNEI. This CDR3 is built from 14 residues. CDR3: CASILDDAGSPLHF. CDR3 DNA sequence: TGTGCCAGCATATTGGACGATGCGGGGTCACCCCTCCACTTT.